This TCR beta chain comes out of a study of T cell responses to AZD1222 COVID-19 vaccine. In regard to this clone: Its target is unknown.

Study findings and constraints: Females outnumbered males among donors, who were mostly white British; clonal diversity was possibly underestimated. The study sampled repertoires only after the peak T cell response. Baseline antibody screening turned up just six seropositive AZD1222 recipients. Two AZD1222 administrations were followed by greater Spike-specific TCR breadth and depth.

Sequencing was performed with immunoSEQ multiplex PCR; in TCRdb, only in-frame clones are kept and a portion is missing. The table lists some 140,000 clones, around nine tenths of them singletons. Between the trimmed V and J ends, which lost 6 bases and 8 bases, there was a span of 14 bases. Per germline, CDR1 LGHNT and CDR2 FRNRAP. The CDR3 consists of 13 residues. This specimen consisted of peripheral blood, obtained on day 0 of AZD1222 vaccination. The clonotype originates from an adult in good health. The gene calls are TRBV12-5 and TRBJ2-1; the D call may be TRBD1 or TRBD2 (6 bases each). The CDR3 loop is CASGSSGADEQFF. CDR3 DNA sequence: TGTGCTAGTGGAAGCTCGGGGGCCGATGAGCAGTTCTTC.